This passage covers 25 T cell receptor beta chains from one sample sequenced in a study of regulatory dendritic cells for organ transplantation. Sorted T cells were CFSE-labeled and cultured five to six days with allogeneic regulatory or mature dendritic cells at 1:10. These receptors have no known antigen. Produced via immunoSEQ multiplex PCR; TCRdb's table is partial and in-frame only. The data show some 9,300 clones, approximately 80% seen once. Sequenced: memory CD4+ T cells from blood cultured with dendritic cells. As for subset: CD45RO+ memory T cells. The receptors shown here come from a human donor in good health.

The sample holds a few counts of this clone. The chain is built from TRBV2 and TRBJ1-1, with 7 positions matching TRBD1. Germline CDR1 is SNHLY and CDR2 is FYNNEI. Trimming took 4 bases from V and 1 from J; bases not matched to a gene: 3. The CDR3 runs 14 residues. The CDR3 spells CASSGRQGNTEAFF. CDR3 bases: TGTGCCAGCAGTGGTCGACAGGGGAACACTGAAGCTTTCTTT.

The rearrangement uses TRBV5-4 and TRBJ2-5; D tentatively reads TRBD1 or TRBD2 (5 bases each). This CDR3 comprises 14 residues. V lost 3 bases to trimming and J lost 5 bases, with 14 bases between them. Germline V gene data show CDR1 as SGHNT and CDR2 as YYREEE (reference sequence). CDR3 sequence reads: CASSSPGAGETQYF. The DNA for the CDR3 is TGTGCCAGCAGCTCCCCCGGGGCTGGGGAGACCCAGTACTTC.

J is TRBJ2-7 and V is TRBV10-1, with D perhaps matching TRBD1 (6 bases). The CDR3 is 16 residues long. Germline V gives CDR1 WNHNN, CDR2 SYGVQD (reference sequence). V lost 6 bases and J lost 6, with 24 bases in between. The CDR3 DNA is TGCGCCAGCAGAGACGCAGGGGTAGGACGAGGGGGCGAGCAGTACTTC. Amino acids: CASRDAGVGRGGEQYF.

The chain uses TRBV7-9 and TRBJ1-1, with D unclear. CDR3 length equals 15 residues. The V gene lost 3 bases and the J gene lost 1 base, with 12 bases spanning the gap. Germline values: CDR1 SEHNR, CDR2 FQNEAQ (reference sequence). The CDR3 region has the DNA TGTGCCAGCAGCTTTAGCGGAAGTTCGAACACTGAAGCTTTCTTT. Amino acid sequence: CASSFSGSSNTEAFF.

The chain joins TRBV30 to TRBJ2-3; D may match TRBD1 or TRBD2 (5 bases each). The CDR3 runs 13 residues. Per germline, CDR1 GTSNPN and CDR2 SVGIG (reference sequence). V was trimmed by 3 bases and J by 3 bases, leaving 10 bases between them. CDR3 in amino acids: CAWRFGATDTQYF. As DNA, the CDR3 is TGTGCCTGGAGATTCGGGGCGACAGATACGCAGTATTTT. The complete variable domain, with remaining parts taken from reference TRBV30 and TRBJ2-3, reads SQTIHQWPATLVQPVGSPLSLECTVEGTSNPNLYWYRQAAGRGLQLLFYSVGIGQISSEVPQNLSASRPQDRQFILSSKKLLLSDSGFYLCAWRFGATDTQYFGPGTRLTVL.

The CDR3 loop reads CASNWRGAETGELFF. CDR3 DNA: TGCGCCAGCAATTGGCGGGGGGCCGAAACCGGGGAGCTGTTTTTT. The genes are TRBV10-2 and TRBJ2-2; 8 bases are shared with TRBD2. The V gene end was trimmed by 7 bases and the J gene end by 5 bases; junction bases not matched to a gene: 9. Germline CDR1 WSHSY, CDR2 SAAADI. The CDR3 spans 15 residues.

This chain connects TRBV7-3 to TRBJ2-1, with 12 positions matching TRBD2. V dropped 1 base and J dropped 8; count of bases not matched to a gene: 9. The CDR3 contains 17 residues. Per germline, CDR1 SGHTA and CDR2 FQGTGA. In nucleotides, the CDR3 is TGTGCCAGCAGCTTAATCGGGTCAGGACTAGCGGGATATGAGCAGTTCTTC. This sequence encodes CASSLIGSGLAGYEQFF.

This chain uses TRBV2 with TRBJ2-5, with no clear D. The germline V gene has CDR1 SNHLY and CDR2 FYNNEI. This CDR3 has 14 residues. Deletions cut 6 bases from V and 4 bases from J, with 15 bases between. CDR3 amino acids: CASSPVSGRETQYF. The DNA for the CDR3 is TGTGCCAGCAGCCCCGTATCGGGTAGAGAGACCCAGTACTTC.

The chain couples TRBV15 to TRBJ1-1; D is unresolved. Per the germline V gene, CDR1 is LNHNV and CDR2 is YYDKDF (reference sequence). V was trimmed by 1 base and J by 0 bases, leaving 6 bases between them. This CDR3 contains 14 residues. CDR3 protein: CATSRGGLNTEAFF. As DNA, the CDR3 is TGTGCCACCAGCAGAGGTGGGTTGAACACTGAAGCTTTCTTT.

The V and J genes are TRBV7-6 and TRBJ1-2, with 8 bases that match TRBD1. Germline assignment: CDR1 SGHVS and CDR2 FNYEAQ. This CDR3 comprises 14 residues. With V trimmed by 4 bases and J by 4 bases, 5 bases remained unmatched. The DNA for the CDR3 is TGTGCCAGCAGCTCCGGACAGGGAATCTATGGCTACACCTTC. Translating gives CASSSGQGIYGYTF. Filled out from reference TRBV7-6 and TRBJ1-2, the complete variable domain reads GAGVSQSPRYKVTKRGQDVALRCDPISGHVSLYWYRQALGQGPEFLTYFNYEAQQDKSGLPNDRFSAERPEGSISTLTIQRTEQRDSAMYRCASSSGQGIYGYTFGSGTRLTVV.

The chain couples TRBV19 to TRBJ2-1; a weak D match, TRBD2 (6 bases). CDR3 length: 12 residues. Germline CDR1 and CDR2: LNHDA and SQIVND (reference sequence). V gave up 8 bases and J gave up 8 bases, with 13 bases separating them. Here the CDR3 reads CASRARDYEQFF. The CDR3 DNA reads as TGTGCCAGTCGAGCCCGGGACTATGAGCAGTTCTTC.

A few counts support this clone. The junction departs from the called germline gene at one end, perhaps through a read error. The chain joins TRBV7-3 to TRBJ2-1; D is perhaps TRBD1 (5 bases). Looked up from germline, CDR1 is SGHTA and CDR2 is FQGTGA. This CDR3 is 13 amino acids long. The chain's CDR3 is CASSLTGSGEQFF. CDR3 nucleotides: TGTGCCAGCAGTTTAACAGGTTCGGGTGAGCAGTTCTTC.

The rearrangement links TRBV30 to TRBJ1-6; TRBD1 matches at 9 bases. In germline, CDR1 is GTSNPN, CDR2 SVGIG (reference sequence). Trimming took 4 bases from V and 7 from J; bases not matched to a gene: 8. The CDR3 totals 15 residues. The CDR3 is CAWTYAGQGNSPLHF. CDR3 DNA sequence: TGTGCCTGGACGTATGCCGGACAGGGGAATTCACCCCTCCACTTT.

The chain carries TRBV21-1 and TRBJ2-7. TRBV21-1 is a pseudogene locus. The length of the CDR3 is 16 residues. CDR3 sequence reads: CASSKKGSRSFYEQYF. CDR3 sequence (DNA): TGTGCCAGCAGCAAAAAGGGGAGCAGAAGCTTCTACGAGCAGTACTTC.

The chain combines TRBV28 with TRBJ2-3, with TRBD1 matching over 8 bases. With 5 bases clipped from V and 3 bases from J, the junction kept 10 bases outside the gene matches. The V gene's germline CDR1 is MDHEN and CDR2 SYDVKM. The CDR3 is 16 residues long. Here the CDR3 reads CASSPADRVETDTQYF. The CDR3 bases are TGTGCCAGCAGTCCGGCGGACAGGGTAGAAACAGATACGCAGTATTTT.

J is TRBJ2-7 and V is TRBV6-5; D could derive from TRBD1 or TRBD2 (6 bases each). Germline V gene data show CDR1 as MNHEY and CDR2 as SVGAGI. The CDR3 length is 14 residues. V lost 5 bases and J lost 1, with 12 bases in between. CDR3 bases: TGTGCCAGCAGTACACGGGGGCCGTCCTACGAGCAGTACTTC. Its protein is CASSTRGPSYEQYF.

V is TRBV18 and J is TRBJ2-1; 9 bases match TRBD1. From germline, CDR1 is KGHSH and CDR2 LQKENI. The CDR3 length is 15 residues. The J segment lost 7 bases and the V segment lost 3 bases, leaving 7 bases of the junction unmatched. The CDR3 DNA follows: TGTGCCAGCTCACCCCCACAGGGGGCGAGAAATGAGCAGTTCTTC. Translation: CASSPPQGARNEQFF.

The chain employs TRBV29-1 and TRBJ2-5, with 9 nucleotides matching TRBD1. The CDR3 has 14 amino acids. Losses at the gene ends were 7 bases for V and 5 bases for J; bases not matched to a gene: 11. Germline V CDR1 and CDR2: SQVTM, ANQGSEA. This chain's CDR3 is CSGTGTGSSETQYF. For the CDR3, the DNA is TGCAGCGGGACCGGGACAGGGTCGTCCGAGACCCAGTACTTC.

The gene calls are TRBV9 and TRBJ2-3; D call uncertain. Germline assignment: CDR1 SGDLS and CDR2 YYNGEE. CDR3 length equals 12 residues. The V end lost 3 bases, the J end lost 5 bases, and 7 bases lay between the germline ends. The CDR3 loop reads CASSGLRDTQYF. The CDR3 coding sequence is TGTGCCAGCAGCGGCCTTAGAGATACGCAGTATTTT.

V usage is TRBV27 and J usage is TRBJ2-7; a possible D gene is TRBD1 (6 bases). The CDR3 is 14 amino acids. CDR1 and CDR2 from the germline V gene are MNHEY and SMNVEV (reference sequence). The V end was cut by 4 bases, the J end by 1 base, with 11 bases between. CDR3 sequence (DNA): TGTGCCAGCAGTTGGGGGCAGCCGTCCTACGAGCAGTACTTC. Amino acid sequence: CASSWGQPSYEQYF.

The chain has TRBV4-1 and TRBJ2-1; D may be TRBD1 or TRBD2 (5 bases each). The CDR3 totals 16 residues. Germline lookup yields CDR1 MGHRA and CDR2 YSYEKL. V was trimmed by 0 bases and J by 2 bases, leaving 11 bases between them. The CDR3 reads CASSQDIQGAYNEQFF. CDR3 DNA sequence: TGCGCCAGCAGCCAAGATATTCAGGGAGCCTACAATGAGCAGTTCTTC.

The rearrangement joins TRBV27 to TRBJ2-7; perhaps D is TRBD1 or TRBD2 (5 bases each). This CDR3 has 14 residues. The V gene's germline CDR1 is MNHEY and CDR2 SMNVEV (reference sequence). V lost 4 bases and J lost 3, with 13 bases in between. Here the CDR3 reads CASSSTGRGYEQYF. The CDR3 DNA reads as TGTGCCAGCAGTTCCACGGGGCGAGGCTACGAGCAGTACTTC.

J is TRBJ2-7 and V is TRBV9; 8 nucleotides match TRBD1. From germline, CDR1 is SGDLS and CDR2 YYNGEE. V gave up 0 bases and J gave up 2 bases; unmatched junction bases: 1. The CDR3 runs to 14 residues. The CDR3 spells CASSVAQGAYEQYF. CDR3 DNA sequence: TGTGCCAGCAGCGTAGCACAGGGGGCCTACGAGCAGTACTTC.

CDR3 in DNA: TGTGCCAGCAGCCTTCGACTAGCGGGAGGCTCCTACGAGCAGTACTTC. It codes for CASSLRLAGGSYEQYF. The chain couples TRBV4-2 to TRBJ2-7, with 13 bases aligning to TRBD2. Trimming took 4 bases from V and 0 from J; bases not matched to a gene: 3. Germline V lookup: CDR1 LGHNA, CDR2 YNFKEQ. This CDR3 spans 16 amino acids.

The gene calls are TRBV5-4 and TRBJ2-1, with TRBD2 matching over 11 bases. Germline values: CDR1 SGHNT, CDR2 YYREEE (reference sequence). CDR3 size: 18 residues. Germline trimming cut 1 base from V and 3 bases from J; bases unmatched to any gene: 9. For the CDR3, the DNA is TGTGCCAGCAGCTTGAGATTGCTAGCGGGAGGAAACTACAATGAGCAGTTCTTC. Its protein is CASSLRLLAGGNYNEQFF.